The source of this T cell receptor (beta chain) is a study of blood T cell repertoires in COVID-19. Looking at the study overall: Acute and convalescent COVID-19 samples came from the United States, Italy and Spain. The cDNA or gDNA used as material had been derived from T cells, B-cell-depleted T cells, or PBMCs.

Trimming left V 7 bases short and J 8 bases short, with 12 bases between. This CDR3 contains 12 residues. Authors' methods: Counts of nucleated cells, estimated from reference gene primer amplification, were obtained. Assay: immunoSEQ multiplex PCR; the TCRdb copy retains only in-frame clones and omits some. The DNA gave D and trimming, while V, J and clone size come from that table. The data contain 95,000 to 150,000 clones, roughly 88% of them seen just once; the ten biggest clones take up more than 0.9%. The sequence derives from a woman older than 75 with acute or convalescent COVID-19. This rearrangement joins TRBV12-3 or TRBV12-4 to TRBJ2-1; the D is unclear. The sample taken for sequencing was peripheral blood. CDR3 amino acids: CASNLGGDEQFF. CDR3 DNA: TGTGCCAGCAACCTAGGTGGTGATGAGCAGTTCTTC.